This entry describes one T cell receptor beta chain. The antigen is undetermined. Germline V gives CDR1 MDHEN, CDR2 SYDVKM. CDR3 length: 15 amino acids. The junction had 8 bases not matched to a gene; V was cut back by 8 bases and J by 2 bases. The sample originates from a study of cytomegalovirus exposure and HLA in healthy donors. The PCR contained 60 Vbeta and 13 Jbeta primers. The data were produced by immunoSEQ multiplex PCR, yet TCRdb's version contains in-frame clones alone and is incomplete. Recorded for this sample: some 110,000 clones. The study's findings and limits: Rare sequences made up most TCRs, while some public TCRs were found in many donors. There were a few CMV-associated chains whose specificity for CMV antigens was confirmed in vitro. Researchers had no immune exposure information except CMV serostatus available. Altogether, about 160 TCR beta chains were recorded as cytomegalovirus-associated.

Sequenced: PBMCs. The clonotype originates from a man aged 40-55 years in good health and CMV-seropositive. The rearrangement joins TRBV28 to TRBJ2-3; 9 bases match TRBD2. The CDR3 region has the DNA TGTGCCAGCCCCAAACTAGCGGGTTCCACAGATACGCAGTATTTT. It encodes CASPKLAGSTDTQYF.